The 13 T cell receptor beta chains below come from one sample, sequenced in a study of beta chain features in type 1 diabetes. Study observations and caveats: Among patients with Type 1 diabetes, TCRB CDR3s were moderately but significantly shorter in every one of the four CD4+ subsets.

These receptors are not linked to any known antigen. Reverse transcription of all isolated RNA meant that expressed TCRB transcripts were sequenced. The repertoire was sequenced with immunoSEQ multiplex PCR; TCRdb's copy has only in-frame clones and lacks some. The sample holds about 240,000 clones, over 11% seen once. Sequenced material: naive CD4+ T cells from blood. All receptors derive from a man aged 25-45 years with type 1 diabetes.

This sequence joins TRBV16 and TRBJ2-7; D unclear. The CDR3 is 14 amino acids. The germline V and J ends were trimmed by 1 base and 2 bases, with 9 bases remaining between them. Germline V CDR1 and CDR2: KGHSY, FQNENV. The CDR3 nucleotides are TGTGCCAGCAGCCAATTCGTGTTTCCCTACGAGCAGTACTTC. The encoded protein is CASSQFVFPYEQYF.

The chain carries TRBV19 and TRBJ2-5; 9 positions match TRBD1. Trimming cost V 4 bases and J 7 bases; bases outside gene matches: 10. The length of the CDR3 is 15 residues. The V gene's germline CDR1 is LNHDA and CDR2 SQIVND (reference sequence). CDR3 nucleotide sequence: TGTGCCAGTAGTAAAGCGGGACAGGGTACGGGGACCCAGTACTTC. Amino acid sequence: CASSKAGQGTGTQYF.

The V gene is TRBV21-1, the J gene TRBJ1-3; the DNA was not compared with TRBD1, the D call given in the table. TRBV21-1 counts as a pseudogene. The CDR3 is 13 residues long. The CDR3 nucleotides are TGTGCCAGCAGCAGGACAGCTGGAAACACCATATATTTT. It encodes CASSRTAGNTIYF.

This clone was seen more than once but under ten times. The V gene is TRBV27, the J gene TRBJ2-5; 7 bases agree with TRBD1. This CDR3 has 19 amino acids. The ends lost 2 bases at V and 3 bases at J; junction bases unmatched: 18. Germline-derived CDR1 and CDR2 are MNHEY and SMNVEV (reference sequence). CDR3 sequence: CASSLTSYLRQGEKETQYF. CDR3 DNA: TGTGCCAGCAGTTTAACATCTTATCTGCGACAGGGTGAGAAAGAGACCCAGTACTTC.

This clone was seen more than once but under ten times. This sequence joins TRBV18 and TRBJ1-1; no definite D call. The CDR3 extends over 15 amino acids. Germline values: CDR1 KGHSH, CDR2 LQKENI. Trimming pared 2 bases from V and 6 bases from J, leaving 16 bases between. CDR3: CASSPSLSPLSEAFF. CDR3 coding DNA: TGTGCCAGCTCACCATCTCTTTCCCCGTTGTCTGAAGCTTTCTTT.

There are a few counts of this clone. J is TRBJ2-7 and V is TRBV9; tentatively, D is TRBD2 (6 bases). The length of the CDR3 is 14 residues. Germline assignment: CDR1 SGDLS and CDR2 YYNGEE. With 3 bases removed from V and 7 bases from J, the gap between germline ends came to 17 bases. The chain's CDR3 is CASSEGGLAGEQYF. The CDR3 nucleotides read TGTGCCAGCAGCGAAGGTGGGTTGGCGGGGGAGCAGTACTTC.

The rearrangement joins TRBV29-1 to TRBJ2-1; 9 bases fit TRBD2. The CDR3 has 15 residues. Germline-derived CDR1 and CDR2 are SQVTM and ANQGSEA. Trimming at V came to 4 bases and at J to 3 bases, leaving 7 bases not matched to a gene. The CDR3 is CSVGFRLADYNEQFF. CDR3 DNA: TGCAGCGTTGGCTTCCGACTAGCGGACTACAATGAGCAGTTCTTC.

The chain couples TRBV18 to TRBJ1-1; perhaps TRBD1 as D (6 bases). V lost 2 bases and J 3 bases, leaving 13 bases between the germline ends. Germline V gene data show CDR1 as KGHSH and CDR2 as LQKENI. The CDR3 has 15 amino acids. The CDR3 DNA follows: TGTGCCAGCTCACCAAGGGACGGGGGGCACACTGAAGCTTTCTTT. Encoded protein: CASSPRDGGHTEAFF.

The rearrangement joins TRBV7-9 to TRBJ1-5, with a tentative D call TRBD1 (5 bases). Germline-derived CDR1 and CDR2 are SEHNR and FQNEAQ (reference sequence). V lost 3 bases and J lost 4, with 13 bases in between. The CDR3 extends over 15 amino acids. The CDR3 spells CASSFGQGLNQPQHF. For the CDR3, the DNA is TGTGCCAGCAGCTTTGGGCAGGGTCTAAATCAGCCCCAGCATTTT. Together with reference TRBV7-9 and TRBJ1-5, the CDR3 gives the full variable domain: DTGVSQNPRHKITKRGQNVTFRCDPISEHNRLYWYRQTLGQGPEFLTYFQNEAQLEKSRLLSDRFSAERPKGSFSTLEIQRTEQGDSAMYLCASSFGQGLNQPQHFGDGTRLSIL.

The CDR3 spells CASSLRGADYGYTF. The CDR3 region has the DNA TGTGCCAGCAGCTTAAGGGGCGCCGACTATGGCTACACCTTC. The chain has TRBV7-2 and TRBJ1-2, with a tentative D call TRBD1 (5 bases). Trimming cost V 2 bases and J 3 bases, with 10 bases left between them. The CDR3 is made up of 14 amino acids. Germline V gene data show CDR1 as SGHTA and CDR2 as FQGNSA. Based on the CDR3 plus reference TRBV7-2 and TRBJ1-2, the full variable domain is GAGVSQSPSNKVTEKGKDVELRCDPISGHTALYWYRQSLGQGLEFLIYFQGNSAPDKSGLPSDRFSAERTGGSVSTLTIQRTQQEDSAVYLCASSLRGADYGYTFGSGTRLTVV.

The CDR3 DNA follows: TGCAGCGTCCGACGGACAAATGAGCAGTTCTTC. It yields the protein CSVRRTNEQFF. The V and J genes are TRBV29-1 and TRBJ2-1; perhaps TRBD1 as D (5 bases). The germline gives CDR1 SQVTM, CDR2 ANQGSEA. CDR3 size: 11 residues. Trimming took 6 bases from V and 7 from J, leaving 10 bases between them.

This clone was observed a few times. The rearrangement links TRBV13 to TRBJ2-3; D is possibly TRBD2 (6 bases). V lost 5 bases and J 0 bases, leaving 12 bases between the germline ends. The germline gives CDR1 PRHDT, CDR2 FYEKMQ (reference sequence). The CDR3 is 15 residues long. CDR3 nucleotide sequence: TGTGCCAGCAGCAACCTAGCGTTTAGCACAGATACGCAGTATTTT. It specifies CASSNLAFSTDTQYF.

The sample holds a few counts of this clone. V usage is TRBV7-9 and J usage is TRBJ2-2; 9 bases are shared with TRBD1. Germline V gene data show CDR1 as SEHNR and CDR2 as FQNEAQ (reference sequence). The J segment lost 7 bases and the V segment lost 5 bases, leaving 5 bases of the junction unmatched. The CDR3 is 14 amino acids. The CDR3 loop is CASSPTGGSGELFF. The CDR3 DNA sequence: TGTGCCAGCAGCCCGACAGGGGGAAGCGGGGAGCTGTTTTTT.